The 12 T cell receptor beta chains below come from one sample, sequenced in a study of blood T cell repertoires in COVID-19. The data were produced by immunoSEQ multiplex PCR, yet TCRdb's version contains in-frame clones alone and is incomplete. This sample has under 300,000 clones, with around 86% found just once. Sequenced material: peripheral blood. Receptors were obtained from a man younger than 45 who had recovered from COVID-19.

This chain connects TRBV28 to TRBJ2-3; the match to TRBD2 covers 7 bases. CDR3 length: 14 amino acids. In germline, CDR1 is MDHEN, CDR2 SYDVKM. V was pared by 6 bases and J by 11 bases, with 14 bases of the junction left unmatched. CDR3 sequence: CASRPGLGLRGQYF. The DNA for the CDR3 is TGTGCCAGCAGACCTGGACTAGGCCTGCGGGGGCAGTATTTT.

The rearrangement joins TRBV5-1 to TRBJ2-5, with 7 bases fitting TRBD1. J was trimmed by 4 bases and V by 4 bases; bases with no gene match: 10. The CDR3 totals 15 residues. Germline-derived CDR1 and CDR2 are SGHRS and YFSETQ. The CDR3 DNA reads TGCGCCAGCAGCCATCAAGGGGACAGAGTAGAGACCCAGTACTTC. It translates to CASSHQGDRVETQYF.

The rearrangement joins TRBV18 to TRBJ2-3; maybe TRBD2 (5 bases). CDR1 and CDR2 (germline): KGHSH, LQKENI. With 0 bases removed from V and 6 bases from J, the gap between germline ends came to 19 bases. This CDR3 contains 17 residues. The CDR3 spells CASSPPSTGLPGDTQYF. CDR3 sequence (DNA): TGTGCCAGCTCACCACCCTCCACGGGTCTCCCGGGGGATACGCAGTATTTT.

The CDR3 loop is CASSTPGAEAFF. CDR3 coding DNA: TGCGCCAGCAGCACCCCGGGGGCTGAAGCTTTCTTT. The chain employs TRBV5-1 and TRBJ1-1; tentative D call: TRBD1 (5 bases). The CDR3 contains 12 residues. V dropped 4 bases and J dropped 6 bases, with 10 bases sitting between them. Germline V gene lookup returns CDR1 SGHRS and CDR2 YFSETQ.

The chain uses TRBV6-5 and TRBJ2-3, with 12 bases that match TRBD2. The V and J ends lost 8 bases and 2 bases, in that order; junction bases with no gene match: 2. The CDR3 length is 14 residues. The germline gives CDR1 MNHEY, CDR2 SVGAGI. Written as DNA, the CDR3 is TGTGCCAGCCTAGCGGGGGGGCTCACAGATACGCAGTATTTT. Amino acids: CASLAGGLTDTQYF.

This chain joins TRBV14 and TRBJ1-3, with D uncertain. From germline, CDR1 is SGHDN and CDR2 FVKESK. The CDR3 runs to 16 residues. Trimming stripped 3 bases from V and 4 bases from J, with 16 bases between. The CDR3 DNA reads as TGTGCCAGCAGCCAGTCCGGGATACAGAGAGGAAACACCATATATTTT. Its translation is CASSQSGIQRGNTIYF.

This chain joins TRBV27 and TRBJ1-4; 7 bases map to TRBD1. The germline CDR1 and CDR2 sequences are MNHEY and SMNVEV (reference sequence). V lost 6 bases, J lost 0 bases, and 7 bases stayed unmatched. The CDR3 sequence is 16 residues long. The DNA for the CDR3 is TGTGCCAGCAGGGCCGACAGGGACGCAACTAATGAAAAACTGTTTTTT. This gives the protein CASRADRDATNEKLFF.

The chain links TRBV27 to TRBJ1-6; possibly TRBD1 for D (6 bases). The CDR3 consists of 14 residues. With 5 bases removed from V and 8 bases from J, the gap between germline ends came to 13 bases. Germline-derived CDR1 and CDR2 are MNHEY and SMNVEV (reference sequence). CDR3 in amino acids: CASSLFKGDSPLHF. CDR3 nucleotides: TGTGCCAGCAGTCTTTTTAAGGGGGATTCACCCCTCCACTTT.

V usage is TRBV5-1 and J usage is TRBJ1-2; TRBD1 agrees at 11 bases. The CDR3 is 15 residues long. CDR1 SGHRS and CDR2 YFSETQ come from the germline V gene. With 3 bases clipped from V and 4 bases from J, the junction kept 5 bases outside the gene matches. CDR3 amino acids: CASSWGQGVGYGYTF. DNA for the CDR3: TGCGCCAGCAGCTGGGGACAGGGGGTAGGCTATGGCTACACCTTC.

The rearrangement uses TRBV9 and TRBJ2-3; no firm D call. Germline-derived CDR1 and CDR2 are SGDLS and YYNGEE. The length of the CDR3 is 16 residues. V was trimmed by 1 base and J by 3 bases, leaving 15 bases between them. The DNA of the CDR3 is TGTGCCAGCAGCGTATATGCGCAACGTAAAACAGATACGCAGTATTTT. It translates to CASSVYAQRKTDTQYF. Looking up the rest from reference TRBV9 and TRBJ2-3 gives the full variable domain: DSGVTQTPKHLITATGQRVTLRCSPRSGDLSVYWYQQSLDQGLQFLIQYYNGEERAKGNILERFSAQQFPDLHSELNLSSLELGDSALYFCASSVYAQRKTDTQYFGPGTRLTVL.

This clone was seen a single time. This chain links TRBV19 with TRBJ1-3; no reliable D call. Germline values: CDR1 LNHDA, CDR2 SQIVND (reference sequence). This CDR3 spans 15 amino acids. V was cut by 3 bases and J by 2 bases, with 11 bases left in between. The CDR3 nucleotides read TGTGCCAGTAGTATTCGGGTTTCCACTGGAAACACCATATATTTT. This sequence encodes CASSIRVSTGNTIYF.

The V and J genes are TRBV6-5 and TRBJ1-5, with D perhaps matching TRBD1 (5 bases). Germline V lookup: CDR1 MNHEY, CDR2 SVGAGI. The CDR3 sequence is 13 residues long. Deletions cut 5 bases from V and 4 bases from J, with 9 bases between. The CDR3 protein is CASSNDRNQPQHF. The CDR3 bases are TGTGCCAGCAGTAACGACAGAAATCAGCCCCAGCATTTT.